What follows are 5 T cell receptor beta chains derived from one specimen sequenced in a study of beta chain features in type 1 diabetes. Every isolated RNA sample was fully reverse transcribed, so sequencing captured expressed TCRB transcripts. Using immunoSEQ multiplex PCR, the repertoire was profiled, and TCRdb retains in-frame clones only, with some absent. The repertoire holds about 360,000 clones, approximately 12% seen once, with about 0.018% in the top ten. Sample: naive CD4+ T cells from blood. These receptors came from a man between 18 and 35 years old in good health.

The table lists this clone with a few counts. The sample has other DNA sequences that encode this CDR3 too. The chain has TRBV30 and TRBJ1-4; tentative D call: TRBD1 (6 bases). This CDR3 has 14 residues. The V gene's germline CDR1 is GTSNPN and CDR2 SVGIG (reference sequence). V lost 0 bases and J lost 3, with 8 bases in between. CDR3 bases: TGTGCCTGGAGTGTACAGGGTGCTAATGAAAAACTGTTTTTT. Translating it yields CAWSVQGANEKLFF. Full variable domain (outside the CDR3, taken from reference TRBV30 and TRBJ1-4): SQTIHQWPATLVQPVGSPLSLECTVEGTSNPNLYWYRQAAGRGLQLLFYSVGIGQISSEVPQNLSASRPQDRQFILSSKKLLLSDSGFYLCAWSVQGANEKLFFGSGTQLSVL.

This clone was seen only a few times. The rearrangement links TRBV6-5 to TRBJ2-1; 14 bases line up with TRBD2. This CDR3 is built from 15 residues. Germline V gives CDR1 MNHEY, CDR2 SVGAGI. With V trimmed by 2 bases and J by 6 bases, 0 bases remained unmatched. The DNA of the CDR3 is TGTGCCAGCAGTTACGGGACTAGCGGGAGCAATGAGCAGTTCTTC. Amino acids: CASSYGTSGSNEQFF.

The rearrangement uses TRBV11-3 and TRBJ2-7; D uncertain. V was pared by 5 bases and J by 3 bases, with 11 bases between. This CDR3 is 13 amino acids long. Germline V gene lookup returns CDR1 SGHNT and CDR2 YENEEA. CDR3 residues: CASSPRPGYEQYF. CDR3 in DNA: TGTGCCAGCAGCCCCCGTCCGGGCTACGAGCAGTACTTC.

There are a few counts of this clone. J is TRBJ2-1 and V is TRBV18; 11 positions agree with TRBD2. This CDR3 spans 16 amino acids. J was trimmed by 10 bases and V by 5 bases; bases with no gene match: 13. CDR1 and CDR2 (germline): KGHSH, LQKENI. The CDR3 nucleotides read TGTGCCAGCTCATCCCCTAGCGGGAGGTCCACGGGCGAGCAGTTCTTC. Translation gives CASSSPSGRSTGEQFF.

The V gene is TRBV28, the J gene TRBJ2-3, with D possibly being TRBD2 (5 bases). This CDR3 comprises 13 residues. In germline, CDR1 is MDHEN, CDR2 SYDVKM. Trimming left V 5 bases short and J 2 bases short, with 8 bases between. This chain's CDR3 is CASSLSATDTQYF. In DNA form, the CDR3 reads TGTGCCAGCAGTCTTAGCGCCACAGATACGCAGTATTTT.